The next 28 T cell receptor beta chains were all read from a single sample in a study of cytomegalovirus exposure and HLA in healthy donors. PCR amplification relied on 60 Vbeta primers (plus 13 Jbeta primers). Sequencing used immunoSEQ multiplex PCR; TCRdb keeps in-frame clones, though not all of them. The sample holds some 87,000 clones, under 85% seen once. The sample comprised PBMCs. The receptors shown here come from a man aged 50-59 years in good health and CMV-seropositive.

The rearrangement uses TRBV19 and TRBJ1-3, with TRBD1 matching 8 bases. CDR3 length equals 16 residues. Germline trimming cut 3 bases from V and 2 bases from J; bases unmatched to any gene: 6. The germline CDR1 and CDR2 sequences are LNHDA and SQIVND (reference sequence). The CDR3 region has the DNA TGTGCCAGTAGTATTTCAGGGGGCGTCGCTGGAAACACCATATATTTT. Translating it yields CASSISGGVAGNTIYF.

This clone showed up just once. V is TRBV21-1 and J is TRBJ1-5; the DNA was not used to check the table's D call, TRBD1. TRBV21-1 is annotated as a pseudogene. CDR3 length: 14 amino acids. CDR3 nucleotides: TGTGAACCCCTACGACAGGGTAGCAATCAGCCCCAGCATTTT. It is translated as CEPLRQGSNQPQHF.

This clone was observed a few times. The rearrangement uses TRBV28 and TRBJ2-3, with TRBD2 matching 14 bases. The CDR3 has 15 residues. CDR1 is MDHEN, CDR2 SYDVKM, per germline. Trimming took 6 bases from V and 10 from J; bases not matched to a gene: 9. This CDR3 reads CASRGRTSGGCAQYF. The CDR3 region has the DNA TGTGCCAGCAGGGGAAGGACTAGCGGGGGGTGCGCGCAGTATTTT.

In this sample, this clone turned up once. The chain has TRBV5-1 and TRBJ1-2, with 8 bases lining up with TRBD1. The germline CDR1 and CDR2 sequences are SGHRS and YFSETQ. The J segment lost 6 bases and the V segment lost 4 bases, leaving 11 bases of the junction unmatched. This CDR3 has 15 amino acids. The CDR3 sequence: CASSDRTGSVDGYTF. The CDR3, as DNA: TGCGCCAGCAGCGATCGGACAGGGAGCGTGGATGGCTACACCTTC.

The rearrangement links TRBV28 to TRBJ2-7; D may be TRBD1 (6 bases). Trimming took off 5 bases at V and 0 bases at J, with 11 bases between the two ends. The CDR3 sequence is 14 residues long. CDR1 is MDHEN and CDR2 is SYDVKM in the germline V gene. The chain's CDR3 is CASSPSRGSYEQYF. Written as DNA, the CDR3 is TGTGCCAGCAGTCCCTCCAGGGGCTCCTACGAGCAGTACTTC.

V is TRBV29-1 and J is TRBJ1-3; D not resolved. This CDR3 contains 14 residues. Trimming removed 2 bases at V and 2 bases at J, with 10 bases between. CDR1 SQVTM and CDR2 ANQGSEA come from the germline V gene. In nucleotides, the CDR3 is TGCAGCGTTGAATCGTCCGTAGCTGGAAACACCATATATTTT. Translated, it gives CSVESSVAGNTIYF.

The table lists this clone with a few counts. The J gene is TRBJ1-1, the V gene TRBV28, with D possibly matching TRBD1 (6 bases). V was pared by 6 bases and J by 3 bases, with 14 bases between. This CDR3 region has 14 residues. Looked up from germline, CDR1 is MDHEN and CDR2 is SYDVKM. CDR3 coding DNA: TGTGCCAGCAGGGGGAGGGGGGGGTACACTGAAGCTTTCTTT. Encoded protein: CASRGRGGYTEAFF.

The chain employs TRBV19 and TRBJ1-1; tentative D call: TRBD1 (5 bases). Germline CDR1 is LNHDA and CDR2 is SQIVND (reference sequence). Trimming pared 6 bases from V and 8 bases from J, leaving 16 bases between. This CDR3 has 13 residues. The CDR3 nucleotides read TGTGCCAGTAGCCAACAGGCTCTGCGCGAAGCTTTCTTT. It specifies CASSQQALREAFF.

The count of this clone is one. The chain combines TRBV27 with TRBJ2-3; possible D gene TRBD2, 6 bases. The V end was cut by 5 bases, the J end by 1 base, with 10 bases between. The CDR3 consists of 14 residues. Germline lookup yields CDR1 MNHEY and CDR2 SMNVEV (reference sequence). In DNA form, the CDR3 reads TGTGCCAGCAGTCCCCGGAGGGGCACAGATACGCAGTATTTT. Encoded protein: CASSPRRGTDTQYF.

The chain combines TRBV12-2 with TRBJ2-4; TRBD2, the D gene given by the table, was not confirmed from the DNA. TRBV12-2 is marked as a pseudogene. The CDR3 consists of 16 residues. The CDR3 region is CASRLPPLLAKNIQYF. CDR3 coding DNA: TGTGCAAGTCGCCTACCCCCCCTTCTAGCCAAAAACATTCAGTACTTC.

The chain carries TRBV2 and TRBJ2-5, with 13 bases matching TRBD2. Germline V gene data show CDR1 as SNHLY and CDR2 as FYNNEI. V lost 5 bases and J lost 4; bases outside the gene matches: 13. The CDR3 sequence is 18 residues long. The CDR3 spells CASSTQTSGGIGRETQYF. As DNA, the CDR3 is TGTGCCAGCAGTACCCAGACTAGCGGGGGGATAGGGAGAGAGACCCAGTACTTC. Filled out from reference TRBV2 and TRBJ2-5, the complete variable domain reads EPEVTQTPSHQVTQMGQEVILRCVPISNHLYFYWYRQILGQKVEFLVSFYNNEISEKSEIFDDQFSVERPDGSNFTLKIRSTKLEDSAMYFCASSTQTSGGIGRETQYFGPGTRLLVL.

The J gene is TRBJ1-4, the V gene TRBV6-5, with a tentative D call TRBD1 (6 bases). V dropped 4 bases and J dropped 2 bases, with 8 bases sitting between them. The length of the CDR3 is 14 residues. Germline V gene data show CDR1 as MNHEY and CDR2 as SVGAGI. CDR3 loop: CASSSGATNEKLFF. CDR3 coding DNA: TGTGCCAGCAGTTCAGGGGCGACTAATGAAAAACTGTTTTTT.

The chain joins TRBV5-1 to TRBJ1-1; D possibly corresponds to TRBD1 (6 bases). The length of the CDR3 is 14 residues. Trimming left V 6 bases short and J 0 bases short, with 12 bases between. CDR1 is SGHRS, CDR2 YFSETQ, per germline. The CDR3 bases are TGCGCCAGCAAAACACAGGGAATGAACACTGAAGCTTTCTTT. Its protein is CASKTQGMNTEAFF.

V is TRBV15 and J is TRBJ2-3; D uncertain. Trimming took off 6 bases at V and 6 bases at J, with 13 bases between the two ends. Germline V lookup: CDR1 LNHNV, CDR2 YYDKDF (reference sequence). CDR3 length: 13 residues. CDR3 sequence (DNA): TGTGCCACCAGACAACCGAATCAGGATACGCAGTATTTT. Translation gives CATRQPNQDTQYF.

The chain employs TRBV2 and TRBJ2-3; a weak D match, TRBD2 (7 bases). Germline lookup yields CDR1 SNHLY and CDR2 FYNNEI. The CDR3 totals 13 residues. Trimming took off 5 bases at V and 6 bases at J, with 12 bases between the two ends. The CDR3 coding sequence is TGTGCCAGCAGTCGGGGGGCGATGGATACGCAGTATTTT. Its translation: CASSRGAMDTQYF.

The sample holds one count of this clone. This sequence joins TRBV30 and TRBJ1-1, with 7 bases identical to TRBD1. The ends lost 4 bases at V and 5 bases at J; junction bases unmatched: 7. The CDR3 has 13 amino acids. Germline V gives CDR1 GTSNPN, CDR2 SVGIG (reference sequence). The CDR3 sequence: CAWNRDSGTEAFF. CDR3 sequence (DNA): TGTGCCTGGAATCGGGACAGCGGGACTGAAGCTTTCTTT.

This chain connects TRBV19 to TRBJ1-1; D possibly corresponds to TRBD1 (6 bases). V gave up 6 bases and J gave up 5 bases, with 7 bases separating them. Germline V gives CDR1 LNHDA, CDR2 SQIVND (reference sequence). This CDR3 contains 11 residues. CDR3 sequence reads: CASRRGTEAFF. CDR3 in DNA: TGTGCCAGTAGGAGGGGGACTGAAGCTTTCTTT.

The rearrangement joins TRBV4-3 to TRBJ1-2; TRBD1 might be the D (5 bases). V shed 0 bases and J shed 2 bases, with 13 bases lying between them. The CDR3 spans 16 residues. Germline V CDR1 and CDR2: LGHNA, YSLEER. Here the CDR3 reads CASSQDRRGRNYGYTF. CDR3 coding DNA: TGCGCCAGCAGCCAAGATCGTAGGGGTCGGAACTATGGCTACACCTTC.

This chain links TRBV6-6 with TRBJ2-5; D may be TRBD2 (6 bases). The CDR3 spans 15 residues. The ends were cut back, 6 bases at V and 9 bases at J, with 23 bases in the middle. CDR1 is MNHNY and CDR2 is SVGAGI in the germline V gene (reference sequence). The CDR3 reads CASRSAGGLWDPQYF. CDR3 coding DNA: TGTGCCAGCAGAAGCGCCGGGGGACTGTGGGATCCCCAGTACTTC.

V usage is TRBV5-4 and J usage is TRBJ2-1; 7 bases are shared with TRBD2. Trimming cost V 4 bases and J 7 bases; bases outside gene matches: 8. CDR1 and CDR2 from the germline V gene are SGHNT and YYREEE (reference sequence). The CDR3 is 14 residues long. CDR3 region: CASSPPGRGNEQFF. Here the CDR3 DNA reads TGTGCCAGCAGCCCCCCGGGGCGGGGGAATGAGCAGTTCTTC.

The V call is TRBV11-2, the J call TRBJ2-1; 11 bases map to TRBD2. CDR3 length: 20 residues. The germline CDR1 and CDR2 sequences are SGHAT and FQNNGV. V shed 0 bases and J 0 bases; nucleotides not matched to a gene: 10. The CDR3 loop is CASSLDLVLAGGYSYNEQFF. CDR3 nucleotides: TGTGCCAGCAGCTTAGATCTGGTCCTAGCGGGGGGTTACTCCTACAATGAGCAGTTCTTC.

V gene TRBV7-2 combines with J gene TRBJ2-1; possible D gene TRBD2, 5 bases. Trimming cost V 1 base and J 7 bases, with 11 bases left between them. The CDR3 runs 14 residues. The germline V gene has CDR1 SGHTA and CDR2 FQGNSA. The CDR3 DNA follows: TGTGCCAGCAGCTTAGTATCCGGGGTAAATGAGCAGTTCTTC. This gives the protein CASSLVSGVNEQFF.

Details on this clone: No DNA is shown, since the ends of the CDR3 on it are uncertain; the CDR3 is the one TCRdb lists. V and J are TRBV19 and TRBJ1-5; the table's D call TRBD1 went unverified against the DNA. Per the germline V gene, CDR1 is LNHDA and CDR2 is SQIVND (reference sequence). The CDR3 contains 18 residues when both ends are counted. CDR3 sequence reads: CASTSDRGRYEGNQPQNF.

This chain uses TRBV18 with TRBJ2-7; D may be TRBD1 (5 bases). The CDR3 is made up of 14 amino acids. Germline V gives CDR1 KGHSH, CDR2 LQKENI. With 4 bases removed from V and 3 bases from J, the gap between germline ends came to 13 bases. As DNA, the CDR3 is TGTGCCAGCTCACGGACGCAGGGTAACTACGAGCAGTACTTC. Residues: CASSRTQGNYEQYF.

The CDR3 is CASSFDKSSYNEQFF. Written as DNA, the CDR3 is TGCGCCAGCAGCTTCGACAAGAGCTCCTACAATGAGCAGTTCTTC. The chain combines TRBV5-1 with TRBJ2-1, with D hard to call. Germline assignment: CDR1 SGHRS and CDR2 YFSETQ. The CDR3 has 15 amino acids. V gave up 2 bases and J gave up 0 bases, with 9 bases separating them.

The chain recombines TRBV30 with TRBJ2-1; possibly TRBD1 for D (6 bases). The V end lost 7 bases, the J end lost 6 bases, and 19 bases lay between the germline ends. CDR3 length: 14 amino acids. From germline, CDR1 is GTSNPN and CDR2 SVGIG (reference sequence). In DNA, the CDR3 is TGTGCCTCGCCCCCCGTGACAGGAGGCAATGAGCAGTTCTTC. Translation: CASPPVTGGNEQFF.

This sequence joins TRBV23-1 and TRBJ1-6; TRBD1 might be the D (5 bases). TRBV23-1 is assigned to the ORF class and has an uncertain function. Deletions cut 2 bases from V and 13 bases from J, with 9 bases between. The CDR3 length is 12 residues. The CDR3, as DNA: TGCGCCAGCAGTCAACGGGGGTCGCCCCTCCACTTT. It encodes CASSQRGSPLHF.

V usage is TRBV5-4 and J usage is TRBJ2-3; possible D gene TRBD2, 6 bases. CDR1 is SGHNT, CDR2 YYREEE, per germline (reference sequence). Trimming removed 4 bases from V and 2 bases from J, with 11 bases in between. CDR3 length: 14 amino acids. In DNA, the CDR3 is TGTGCCAGCAGCCCGGGACTCCACACAGATACGCAGTATTTT. As protein: CASSPGLHTDTQYF.